This passage covers 15 T cell receptor beta chains from one sample sequenced in a study of human T cells and chemical hapten exposure. TCRdb re-called the RACE reads with MiXCR, one entry per CDR3 protein. The sample has tens of thousands of distinct CDR3 sequences; about 15% are singletons. The time point denotes: pre-sensitization, week 0. Specified treatment: therapeutic diphenylcyclopropenone sensitization with weekly scalp DPC. Specimen: whole blood, collected in connection with sensitization to the hapten diphenylcyclopropenone (DPC). The receptors shown here come from a woman aged 50 to 60 with alopecia areata. Some clones in this sample may be carry-over from other donors' samples.

This clonotype was picked up a small number of times. The chain links TRBV11-2 to TRBJ2-5; 8 bases are a match to TRBD1. This CDR3 comprises 14 residues. Germline CDR1 and CDR2: SGHAT and FQNNGV. J lost 5 bases, V lost 5 bases, and 7 bases had no gene match. The CDR3 DNA sequence: TGTGCCAGCAGCCCAGACAGGGGCGTTGAGACCCAGTACTTC. This gives the protein CASSPDRGVETQYF.

This clonotype occurred many times. J is TRBJ2-7 and V is TRBV7-6; D uncertain. Germline CDR1 SGHVS, CDR2 FNYEAQ. Trimming pared 2 bases from V and 0 bases from J, leaving 2 bases between. The length of the CDR3 is 12 residues. CDR3 region: CASSLSSYEQYF. The DNA for the CDR3 is TGTGCCAGCAGCTTAAGCTCCTACGAGCAGTACTTC.

In DNA form, the CDR3 reads TGTGCCATCAGTGAAAGACAGGAAGCTTTCTTT. Its translation is CAISERQEAFF. The J gene is TRBJ1-1, the V gene TRBV10-3, with D maybe TRBD1 (5 bases). The CDR3 covers 11 residues. V lost 3 bases and J lost 8, with 7 bases in between. Per germline, CDR1 ENHRY and CDR2 SYGVKD.

This clonotype has more than one count but fewer than ten. In DNA form, the CDR3 reads TGTGCCAGCAGCCAAGCCGTCGGTTTCGGGCAGCCCCAGCATTTT. This codes for CASSQAVGFGQPQHF. V is TRBV3-1 and J is TRBJ1-5; D not certain. The CDR3 contains 15 residues. From germline, CDR1 is LGHDT and CDR2 YNNKEL (reference sequence). Deletions cut 1 base from V and 7 bases from J, with 14 bases between.

This clonotype has a handful of counts. The CDR3 spells CASSVGSVREDQPQHF. The DNA of the CDR3 is TGTGCCAGCAGCGTCGGATCCGTCAGGGAAGATCAGCCCCAGCATTTT. The chain links TRBV7-9 to TRBJ1-5, with a tentative D call TRBD1 (5 bases). The CDR3 has 16 amino acids. V gave up 5 bases and J gave up 5 bases, with 19 bases separating them. CDR1 is SEHNR and CDR2 is FQNEAQ in the germline V gene (reference sequence).

The CDR3 DNA reads TGTGCCAGCAGTGAAGCTTGGACTAGCGGGAGGGATACGCAGTATTTT. Protein product: CASSEAWTSGRDTQYF. This chain connects TRBV6-1 to TRBJ2-3; 14 bases fit TRBD2. V was clipped by 0 bases and J by 6 bases; unmatched bases: 2. Germline-derived CDR1 and CDR2 are MNHNS and SASEGT. This CDR3 spans 16 amino acids.

There are a few counts of this clonotype. The chain is built from TRBV6-6 and TRBJ2-7; TRBD2 agrees at 7 bases. The CDR3 covers 12 residues. Per the germline V gene, CDR1 is MNHNY and CDR2 is SVGAGI (reference sequence). Unmatched junction bases numbered 1, after V lost 2 bases and J lost 6 bases. CDR3 in amino acids: CASSYPGGEQYF. The CDR3 nucleotides are TGTGCCAGCAGTTACCCGGGGGGCGAGCAGTACTTC.

There are a few counts of this clonotype. V is TRBV7-8 and J is TRBJ2-5; TRBD2 agrees at 7 bases. Per the germline V gene, CDR1 is SGHVS and CDR2 is FQNEAQ. V trimming: 1 base; J trimming: 7 bases; junction bases outside the gene matches: 3. This CDR3 comprises 13 residues. CDR3 amino acids: CASSLVLAATQYF. The CDR3 DNA reads TGTGCCAGCAGCTTAGTGCTAGCGGCGACCCAGTACTTC.

In this sample, this clonotype turned up a few times. The gene calls are TRBV20-1 and TRBJ2-1, with D perhaps matching TRBD1 or TRBD2 (6 bases each). This CDR3 has 16 residues. Germline CDR1 and CDR2: DFQATT and SNEGSKA (reference sequence). Trimming removed 1 base at V and 2 bases at J, with 15 bases between. The DNA for the CDR3 is TGCAGTGCTAGAGTGAGGGGGAGGAGTCCCTACAATGAGCAGTTCTTC. Its translation is CSARVRGRSPYNEQFF.

The CDR3 DNA reads as TGTGCCAGCAGCCAAGCCACACCCAGCACAGATACGCAGTATTTT. Residues: CASSQATPSTDTQYF. The V gene is TRBV3-1, the J gene TRBJ2-3, with no clear D. Trimming removed 1 base from V and 0 bases from J, with 8 bases in between. The CDR3 loop spans 15 amino acids. Looked up from germline, CDR1 is LGHDT and CDR2 is YNNKEL (reference sequence).

The table lists this clonotype with a few counts. The genes are TRBV4-3 and TRBJ1-5, with D possibly matching TRBD1 (6 bases). V was shortened by 2 bases and J by 3 bases, with 11 bases between the two germline ends. CDR3 length: 15 residues. Per germline, CDR1 LGHNA and CDR2 YSLEER. The CDR3 reads CASSQTTGYNQPQHF. CDR3 DNA: TGCGCCAGCAGCCAAACGACAGGTTACAATCAGCCCCAGCATTTT.

This clonotype appeared a few times. The chain recombines TRBV18 with TRBJ2-5; 10 bases map to TRBD1. Germline V gene sequence: CDR1 KGHSH, CDR2 LQKENI. J was trimmed by 5 bases and V by 3 bases; bases with no gene match: 6. This CDR3 has 15 residues. DNA of the CDR3: TGTGCCAGCTCACCCGGGACAGGGGCGAGGGAGACCCAGTACTTC. This translates into CASSPGTGARETQYF.

The chain joins TRBV11-2 to TRBJ2-5, with TRBD1 as a possible D gene (6 bases). The ends were cut back, 5 bases at V and 2 bases at J, with 15 bases in the middle. The CDR3 length is 15 residues. CDR1 and CDR2 (germline): SGHAT, FQNNGV. CDR3 in DNA: TGTGCCAGCAGCAGGTTCAGGGGTCCTCAAGAGACCCAGTACTTC. Amino acid sequence: CASSRFRGPQETQYF.

This clonotype was detected a few times. The CDR3 region is CASSLSGRAGEQFF. The CDR3 nucleotides are TGTGCCAGCAGTCTTAGCGGGAGGGCGGGCGAGCAGTTCTTC. The chain employs TRBV6-5 and TRBJ2-1; 11 bases agree with TRBD2. V lost 5 bases to trimming and J lost 10 bases; unmatched junction nucleotides: 7. Germline lookup yields CDR1 MNHEY and CDR2 SVGAGI. This CDR3 is 14 amino acids long.

The genes are TRBV29-1 and TRBJ1-1, with TRBD1 identical over 8 bases. Germline V CDR1 and CDR2: SQVTM, ANQGSEA. Unmatched junction bases numbered 5, after V lost 5 bases and J lost 6 bases. CDR3 length: 12 amino acids. CDR3 DNA sequence: TGCAGCGTTACCCGACAGGGGTCTGAAGCTTTCTTT. Translated: CSVTRQGSEAFF.